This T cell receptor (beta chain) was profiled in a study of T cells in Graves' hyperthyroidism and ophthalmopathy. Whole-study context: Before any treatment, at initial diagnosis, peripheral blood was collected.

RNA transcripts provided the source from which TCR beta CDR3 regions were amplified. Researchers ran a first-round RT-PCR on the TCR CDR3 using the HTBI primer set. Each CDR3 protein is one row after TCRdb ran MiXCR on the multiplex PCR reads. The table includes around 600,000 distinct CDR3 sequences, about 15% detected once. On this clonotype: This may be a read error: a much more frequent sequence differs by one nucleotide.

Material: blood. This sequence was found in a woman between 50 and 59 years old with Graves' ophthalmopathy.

Written as DNA, the CDR3 is TGTGCCAGCATTTTAATACAAGCGGGGTTATACGAGCAGTACTTC. Protein product: CASILIQAGLYEQYF. The rearrangement links TRBV27 to TRBJ2-7; 7 positions agree with TRBD2. The V gene's germline CDR1 is MNHEY and CDR2 SMNVEV (reference sequence). The CDR3 is 15 amino acids.